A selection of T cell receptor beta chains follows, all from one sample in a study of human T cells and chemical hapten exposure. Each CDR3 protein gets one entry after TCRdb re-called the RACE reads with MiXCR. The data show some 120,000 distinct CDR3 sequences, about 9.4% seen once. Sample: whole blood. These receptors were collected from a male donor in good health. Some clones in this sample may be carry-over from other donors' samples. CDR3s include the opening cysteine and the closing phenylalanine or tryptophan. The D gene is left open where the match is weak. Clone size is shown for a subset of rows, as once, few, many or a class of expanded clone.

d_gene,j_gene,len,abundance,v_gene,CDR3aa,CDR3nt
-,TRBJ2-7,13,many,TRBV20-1,CSARSGVPYEQYF,TGCAGTGCTAGATCGGGGGTCCCTTACGAGCAGTACTTC
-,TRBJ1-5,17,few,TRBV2,CASSARDTQGSNQPQHF,TGTGCCAGCAGTGCACGGGACACCCAAGGGAGCAATCAGCCCCAGCATTTT
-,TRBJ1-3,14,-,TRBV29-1,CSVWGGLSGNTIYF,TGCAGCGTGTGGGGAGGTCTCTCTGGAAACACCATATATTTT
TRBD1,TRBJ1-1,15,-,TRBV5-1,CASSSRTGMSTEAFF,TGCGCCAGCAGCTCACGGACAGGGATGAGTACTGAAGCTTTCTTT
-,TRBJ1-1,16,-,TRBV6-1,CASSQKGWGQVTEAFF,TGTGCCAGCAGTCAGAAAGGTTGGGGACAAGTCACTGAAGCTTTCTTT
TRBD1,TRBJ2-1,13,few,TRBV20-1,CSATTGAYNEQFF,TGCAGTGCTACAACAGGGGCCTACAATGAGCAGTTCTTC
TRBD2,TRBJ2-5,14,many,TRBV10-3,CAISGAGVQETQYF,TGTGCCATCAGTGGTGCGGGGGTACAAGAGACCCAGTACTTC
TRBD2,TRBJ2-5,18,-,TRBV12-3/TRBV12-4,CASSLATGLAGIGETQYF,TGTGCCAGCAGTTTAGCTACAGGACTAGCGGGAATAGGAGAGACCCAGTACTTC
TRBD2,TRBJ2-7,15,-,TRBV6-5,CASTSSGSGFYEQYF,TGTGCCAGCACATCTAGCGGGAGTGGGTTCTACGAGCAGTACTTC
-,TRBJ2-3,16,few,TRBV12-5,CASGLVIGGGADTQYF,TGTGCTAGTGGTTTGGTAATAGGGGGGGGCGCAGATACGCAGTATTTT
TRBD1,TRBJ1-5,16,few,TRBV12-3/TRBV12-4,CASSYRTGAMNQPQHF,TGTGCCAGCAGTTATCGGACAGGGGCAATGAATCAGCCCCAGCATTTT
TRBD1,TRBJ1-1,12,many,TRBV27,CASSLGTGEAFF,TGTGCCAGCAGTTTGGGGACAGGAGAAGCTTTCTTT
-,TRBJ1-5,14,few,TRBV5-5,CASSFREMNQPQHF,TGTGCCAGCAGCTTCCGGGAGATGAATCAGCCCCAGCATTTT
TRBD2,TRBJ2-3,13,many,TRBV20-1,CSARGKIGDTQYF,TGCAGTGCGCGGGGGAAAATCGGAGATACGCAGTATTTT
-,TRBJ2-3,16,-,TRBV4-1,CASSQDNLAFADTQYF,TGCGCCAGCAGCCAAGATAATTTAGCGTTCGCAGATACGCAGTATTTT
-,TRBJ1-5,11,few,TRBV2,CASFTRQPQHF,TGTGCCAGCTTTACAAGGCAGCCCCAGCATTTT
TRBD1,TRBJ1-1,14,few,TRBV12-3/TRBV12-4,CASMGQLMNTEAFF,TGTGCCAGCATGGGACAGTTAATGAACACTGAAGCTTTCTTT
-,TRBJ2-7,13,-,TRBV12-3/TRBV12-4,CASSSGRVYEQYF,TGTGCCAGCAGTTCGGGTAGGGTGTACGAGCAGTACTTC
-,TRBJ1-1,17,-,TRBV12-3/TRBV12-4,CASSSSRGGGMNTEAFF,TGTGCCAGCAGTAGTTCCAGGGGTGGCGGTATGAACACTGAAGCTTTCTTT
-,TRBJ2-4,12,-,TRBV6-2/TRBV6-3,CASSLRVDIQYF,TGTGCCAGCAGTCTCAGGGTTGACATTCAGTACTTC
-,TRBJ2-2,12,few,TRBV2,CASNMNTGELFF,TGTGCCAGCAACATGAACACCGGGGAGCTGTTTTTT
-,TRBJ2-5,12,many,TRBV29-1,CSVVQGQETQYF,TGCAGCGTGGTACAGGGCCAAGAGACCCAGTACTTC
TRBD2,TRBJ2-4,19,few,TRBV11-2,CASSSRVPSGGGSKNIQYF,TGTGCCAGCAGCTCGAGAGTACCGAGCGGGGGGGGGTCCAAAAACATTCAGTACTTC
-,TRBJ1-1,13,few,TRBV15,CATSRDSRTEAFF,TGTGCCACCAGCAGGGACAGCAGAACTGAAGCTTTCTTT
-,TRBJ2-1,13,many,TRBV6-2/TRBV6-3,CASRTGAGGEQFF,TGTGCCAGCAGGACCGGGGCTGGAGGTGAGCAGTTCTTC
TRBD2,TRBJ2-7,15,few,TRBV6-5,CASSYEAGLASEQYF,TGTGCCAGCAGTTACGAGGCGGGACTAGCATCCGAGCAGTACTTC
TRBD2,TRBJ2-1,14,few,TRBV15,CATKGTLLANEQFF,TGTGCCACCAAGGGGACCCTACTAGCGAATGAGCAGTTCTTC
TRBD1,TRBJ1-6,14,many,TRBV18,CASSLGTGDSPLHF,TGTGCCAGCTCACTGGGGACAGGGGATTCACCCCTCCACTTT
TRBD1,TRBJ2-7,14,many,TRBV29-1,CSVRSGQTSGEQYF,TGCAGCGTTAGATCGGGACAGACGTCCGGCGAGCAGTACTTC
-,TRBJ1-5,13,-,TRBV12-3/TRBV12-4,CATAGLHHGPQHF,TGTGCCACCGCGGGACTTCACCATGGGCCCCAGCATTTT
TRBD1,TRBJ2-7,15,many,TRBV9,CASSVADRGPYEQYF,TGTGCCAGCAGCGTAGCAGACAGGGGGCCCTACGAGCAGTACTTC
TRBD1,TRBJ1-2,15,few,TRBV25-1,CASSDLDRGAGGYTF,TGTGCCAGCAGTGACCTGGACAGGGGCGCAGGTGGCTACACCTTC
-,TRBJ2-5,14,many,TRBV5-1,CASSSGTTQETQYF,TGCGCCAGCAGCAGTGGGACAACCCAAGAGACCCAGTACTTC
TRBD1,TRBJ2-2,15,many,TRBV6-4,CASSAGQGAAGELFF,TGTGCCAGCAGTGCCGGACAGGGGGCGGCCGGGGAGCTGTTTTTT
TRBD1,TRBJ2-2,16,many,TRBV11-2,CASSLRQGSNTGELFF,TGTGCCAGCAGCTTACGACAGGGATCGAACACCGGGGAGCTGTTTTTT
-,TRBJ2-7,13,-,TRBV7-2,CASSPFGPYEQYF,TGTGCCAGCAGCCCTTTTGGACCCTACGAGCAGTACTTC
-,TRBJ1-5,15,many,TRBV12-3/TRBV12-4,CASSSAGESGQPQHF,TGTGCCAGCAGTTCAGCGGGAGAGAGCGGCCAGCCCCAGCATTTT
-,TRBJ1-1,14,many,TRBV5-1,CASSSRTENTEAFF,TGCGCCAGCAGCTCCCGAACAGAGAACACTGAAGCTTTCTTT
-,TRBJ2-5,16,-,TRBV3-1,CDSSQEIGGVQETQYF,TGTGACAGCAGCCAAGAAATTGGAGGAGTCCAAGAGACCCAGTACTTC
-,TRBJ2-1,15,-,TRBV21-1,CASKLRTSVVDEQFF,TGTGCCAGCAAGCTCCGGACTAGCGTCGTTGATGAGCAGTTCTTC
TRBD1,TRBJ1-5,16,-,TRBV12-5,CASGLSRDRGHQPQHF,TGTGCTAGTGGTTTGTCCCGGGACAGGGGGCATCAGCCCCAGCATTTT
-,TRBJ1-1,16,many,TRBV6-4,CASSDSIKGEVTEAFF,TGTGCCAGCAGTGACTCGATAAAGGGGGAGGTCACTGAAGCTTTCTTT
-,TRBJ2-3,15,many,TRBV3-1,CASSQMGSNTDTQYF,TGTGCCAGCAGCCAAATGGGGTCTAACACAGATACGCAGTATTTT
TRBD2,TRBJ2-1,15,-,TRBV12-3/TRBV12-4,CASSPGLADYNEQFF,TGTGCCAGCAGTCCCGGACTAGCGGATTACAATGAGCAGTTCTTC
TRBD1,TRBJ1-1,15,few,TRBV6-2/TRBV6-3,CASSRRTGGDTEAFF,TGTGCCAGCAGTCGCAGGACAGGAGGCGACACTGAAGCTTTCTTT
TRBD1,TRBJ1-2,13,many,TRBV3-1,CASRPTGAYGYTF,TGTGCCAGCAGACCGACAGGGGCTTATGGCTACACCTTC
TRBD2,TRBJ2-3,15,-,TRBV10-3,CAISESPSGADTQYF,TGTGCCATCAGTGAGTCGCCTAGCGGAGCAGATACGCAGTATTTT
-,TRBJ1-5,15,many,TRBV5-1,CASSSDDRKNQPQHF,TGCGCCAGCAGCTCCGACGACAGGAAAAATCAGCCCCAGCATTTT
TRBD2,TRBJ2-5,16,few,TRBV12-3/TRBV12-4,CASSFLGLAAGETQYF,TGTGCCAGCAGTTTCTTGGGACTAGCGGCCGGGGAGACCCAGTACTTC
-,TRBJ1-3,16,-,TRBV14,CASSLGRGMGGNTIYF,TGTGCCAGCAGCCTCGGACGGGGAATGGGGGGAAACACCATATATTTT